This T cell receptor (beta chain) was obtained from a study of T-cell reconstitution after alpha-beta-depleted transplantation in children (dated by TCRdb to the mid-2010s). With regard to the full study: The study quantitatively tracked T-cell immune reconstitution after TCRalphabeta/CD19-depleted allogeneic hematopoietic cell transplantation in children using TCR repertoire profiling.

This clonotype was counted many times. The antigen this receptor binds is unknown. No per-base quality is available; no much larger clone lies one base away. Libraries were made using PCR. Sequencing was performed on an Illumina HiSeq 2500. Molecular barcoding was employed in the preparation of TCR libraries, with unique molecular identifiers being used to normalize TCRbeta repertoire quantification. The public sequencing data were trimmed at Q25 with fastp and processed into clonotypes with MiXCR by TCRdb, which kept only in-frame beta chains. Each record represents a unique CDR3 protein, reported with the most common genes and DNA among its rows. The sample data list about 92,000 distinct CDR3 sequences, and 12% of these were observed just once. About 15% of the sample comes from the top ten. The germline V gene provides CDR1 SQVTM and CDR2 ANQGSEA. Reading from cysteine to phenylalanine, the CDR3 counts 13 amino acids. CDR3 DNA only is kept here, 39 bases in frame from base 1. The germline V end is reduced by 0 bases and the J end by 5 bases; junction bases left unmatched: 4.

The rearranged segments are TRBV29-1 and TRBJ2-7, and 7 junction bases match TRBD1. The sample was PBMCs from the stem cell graft donor, taken from the stem cell graft. This TCR was recovered from a human donor who donated a stem cell graft to a child with inherited bone marrow failure. The CDR3 sequence is CSVEDRDRDEQYF. The DNA sequence reads TGCAGCGTTGAAGATCGAGACAGGGACGAGCAGTACTTC.